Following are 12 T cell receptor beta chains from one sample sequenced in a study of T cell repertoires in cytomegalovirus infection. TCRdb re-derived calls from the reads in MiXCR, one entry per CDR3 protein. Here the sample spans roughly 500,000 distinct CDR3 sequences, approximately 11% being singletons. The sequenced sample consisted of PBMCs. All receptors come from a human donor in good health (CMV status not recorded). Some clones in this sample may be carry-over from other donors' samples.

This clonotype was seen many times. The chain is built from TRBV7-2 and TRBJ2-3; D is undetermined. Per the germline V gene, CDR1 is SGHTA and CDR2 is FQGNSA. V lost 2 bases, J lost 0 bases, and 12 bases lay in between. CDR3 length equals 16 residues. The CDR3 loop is CASSLLGRISTDTQYF. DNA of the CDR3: TGTGCCAGCAGCTTACTAGGACGGATTAGCACAGATACGCAGTATTTT.

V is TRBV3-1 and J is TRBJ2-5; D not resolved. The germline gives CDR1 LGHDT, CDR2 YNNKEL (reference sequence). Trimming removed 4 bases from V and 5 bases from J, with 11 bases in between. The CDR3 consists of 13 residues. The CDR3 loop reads CASSRSSFETQYF. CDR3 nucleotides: TGTGCCAGCAGCCGTTCGTCTTTCGAGACCCAGTACTTC.

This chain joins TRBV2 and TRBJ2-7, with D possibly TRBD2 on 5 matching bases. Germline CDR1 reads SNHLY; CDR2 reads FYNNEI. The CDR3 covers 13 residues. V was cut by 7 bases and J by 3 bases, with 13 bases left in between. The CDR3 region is CASKLGRGYEQYF. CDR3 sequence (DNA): TGTGCCAGCAAACTCGGACGGGGCTACGAGCAGTACTTC.

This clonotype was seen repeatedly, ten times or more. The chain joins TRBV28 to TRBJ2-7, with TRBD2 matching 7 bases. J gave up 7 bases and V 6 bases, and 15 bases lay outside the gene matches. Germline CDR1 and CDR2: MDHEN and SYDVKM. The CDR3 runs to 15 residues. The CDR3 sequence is CASSPGASGTLEQYF. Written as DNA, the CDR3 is TGTGCCAGCAGCCCCGGGGCTAGCGGAACCTTGGAGCAGTACTTC.

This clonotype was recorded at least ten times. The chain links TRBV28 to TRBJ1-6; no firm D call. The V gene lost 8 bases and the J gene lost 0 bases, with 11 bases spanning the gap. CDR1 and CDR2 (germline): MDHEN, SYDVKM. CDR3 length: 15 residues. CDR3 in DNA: TGTGCCAGCTCTACGGGGAGCTCCTATAATTCACCCCTCCACTTT. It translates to CASSTGSSYNSPLHF. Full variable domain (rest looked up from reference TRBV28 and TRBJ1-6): DVKVTQSSRYLVKRTGEKVFLECVQDMDHENMFWYRQDPGLGLRLIYFSYDVKMKEKGDIPEGYSVSREKKERFSLILESASTNQTSMYLCASSTGSSYNSPLHFGNGTRLTVT.

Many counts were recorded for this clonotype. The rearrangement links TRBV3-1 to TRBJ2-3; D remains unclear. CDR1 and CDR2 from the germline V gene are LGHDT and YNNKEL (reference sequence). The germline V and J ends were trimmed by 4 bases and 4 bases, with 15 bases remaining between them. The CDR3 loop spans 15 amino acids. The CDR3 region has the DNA TGTGCCAGCAGCCCAGGTGGATCGGACCCAGATACGCAGTATTTT. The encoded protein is CASSPGGSDPDTQYF.

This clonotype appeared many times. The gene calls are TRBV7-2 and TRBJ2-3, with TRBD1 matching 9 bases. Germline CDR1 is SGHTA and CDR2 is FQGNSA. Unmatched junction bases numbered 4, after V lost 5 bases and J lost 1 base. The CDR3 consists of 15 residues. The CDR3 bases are TGTGCCAGCAGCCGGACAGGGGCCCGCACAGATACGCAGTATTTT. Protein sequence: CASSRTGARTDTQYF.

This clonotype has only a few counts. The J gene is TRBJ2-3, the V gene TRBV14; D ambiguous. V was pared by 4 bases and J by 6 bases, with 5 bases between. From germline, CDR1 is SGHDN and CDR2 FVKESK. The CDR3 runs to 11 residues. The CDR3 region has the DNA TGTGCCAGCAGCCGCCGGGATACGCAGTATTTT. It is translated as CASSRRDTQYF. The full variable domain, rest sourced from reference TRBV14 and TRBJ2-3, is EAGVTQFPSHSVIEKGQTVTLRCDPISGHDNLYWYRRVMGKEIKFLLHFVKESKQDESGMPNNRFLAERTGGTYSTLKVQPAELEDSGVYFCASSRRDTQYFGPGTRLTVL.

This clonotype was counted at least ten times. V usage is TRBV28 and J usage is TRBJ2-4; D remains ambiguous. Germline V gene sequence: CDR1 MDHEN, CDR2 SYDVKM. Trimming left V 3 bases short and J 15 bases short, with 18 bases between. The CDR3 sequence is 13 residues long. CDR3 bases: TGTGCCAGCAGTTTTGTCCTGGGCGACTCTACGTACTTC. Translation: CASSFVLGDSTYF.

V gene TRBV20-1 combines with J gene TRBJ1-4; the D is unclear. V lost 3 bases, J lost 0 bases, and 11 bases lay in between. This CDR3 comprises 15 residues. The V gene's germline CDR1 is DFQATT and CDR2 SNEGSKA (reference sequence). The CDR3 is CSARPPFSTNEKLFF. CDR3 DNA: TGCAGTGCTAGGCCCCCCTTCTCAACTAATGAAAAACTGTTTTTT.

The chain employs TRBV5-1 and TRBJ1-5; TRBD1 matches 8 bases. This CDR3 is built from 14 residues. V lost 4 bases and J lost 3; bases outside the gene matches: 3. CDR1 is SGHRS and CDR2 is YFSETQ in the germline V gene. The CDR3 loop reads CASSPGGINQPQHF. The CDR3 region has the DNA TGCGCCAGCAGCCCAGGGGGCATCAATCAGCCCCAGCATTTT.

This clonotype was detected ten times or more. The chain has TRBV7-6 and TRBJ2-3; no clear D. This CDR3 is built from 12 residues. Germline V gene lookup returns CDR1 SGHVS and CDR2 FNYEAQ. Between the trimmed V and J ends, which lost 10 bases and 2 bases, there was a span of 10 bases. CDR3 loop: CATRGFTDTQYF. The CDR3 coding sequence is TGTGCCACCCGAGGATTCACAGATACGCAGTATTTT.